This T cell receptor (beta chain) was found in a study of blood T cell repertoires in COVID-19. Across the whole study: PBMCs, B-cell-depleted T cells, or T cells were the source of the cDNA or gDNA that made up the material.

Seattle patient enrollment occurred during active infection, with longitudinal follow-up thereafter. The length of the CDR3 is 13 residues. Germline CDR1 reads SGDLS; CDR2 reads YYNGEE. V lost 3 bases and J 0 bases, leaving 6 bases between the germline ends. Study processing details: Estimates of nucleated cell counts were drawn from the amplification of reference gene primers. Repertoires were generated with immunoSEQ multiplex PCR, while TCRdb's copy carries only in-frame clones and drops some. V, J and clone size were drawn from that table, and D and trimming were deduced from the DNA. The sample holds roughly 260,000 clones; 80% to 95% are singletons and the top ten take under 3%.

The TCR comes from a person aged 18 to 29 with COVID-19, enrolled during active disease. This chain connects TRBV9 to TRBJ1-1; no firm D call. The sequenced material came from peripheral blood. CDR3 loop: CASSGPLNTEAFF. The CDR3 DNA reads TGTGCCAGCAGCGGGCCATTGAACACTGAAGCTTTCTTT.